This is a list of T cell receptor beta chains from one sample in a study of blood T cell repertoires in COVID-19. Only in-frame clones appear in the TCRdb table, and some are missing; sequencing was by immunoSEQ multiplex PCR. Counted here are around 250,000 clones, around 90% occurring once; the ten biggest clones make up approximately 1.6%. Material for sequencing was PBMCs or T cells enriched from blood (not recorded which). These receptor sequences come from a woman in her fifties or sixties who had recovered from COVID-19. Both conserved end residues are part of each CDR3. The D gene is left open where the match is weak. Only part of the rows carry a size: once, few, many, or a class if the clone is expanded.

>-|-|TRBJ2-1|TRBV10-3
TGTGCCATCAGTGAGCCTGACTATAACAATGAGCAGTTCTTC
CAISEPDYNNEQFF
>-|-|TRBJ1-1|TRBV6-4
TGTGCCAGCAGGGCCAGGGGATTCAGTCTCGGTTTCTTT
CASRARGFSLGFF
>-|-|TRBJ1-1|TRBV10-1
TGCGCTTGGATGGGGCACACTGAAGCTTTCTTT
CAWMGHTEAFF
>-|-|TRBJ2-1|TRBV28
TGTGCCAGCACCCGCAGGATTGGCCGCTCCTACAATGAGCAGTTCTTC
CASTRRIGRSYNEQFF
>-|-|TRBJ1-1|TRBV19
TGTGCCAGCGGATCGGGGTGGATGAACACTGAAGCTTTCTTT
CASGSGWMNTEAFF
>once|-|TRBJ2-5|TRBV4-3
TGCGCCAGCAGCCAGGACCCCCGCGGGGAGACCCAGTACTTC
CASSQDPRGETQYF
>-|-|TRBJ1-1|TRBV28
TGTGCCAGCACCCGCCAGGCGAATCAGGGCACTGAAGCTTTCTTT
CASTRQANQGTEAFF
>-|TRBD2|TRBJ2-2|TRBV27
TGTGCCAGCAGTCGACTAGCGGGAGGGACCGGGGAGCTGTTTTTT
CASSRLAGGTGELFF
>-|-|TRBJ2-7|TRBV19
TGTGCCAGTACCTATCCAGACAGAGACTACGAGCAGTACTTC
CASTYPDRDYEQYF
>-|TRBD1|TRBJ2-7|TRBV19
TGTGCCAGTAGCCGTGGACAGGGACCTTACGAGCAGTACTTC
CASSRGQGPYEQYF
>-|-|TRBJ1-1|TRBV5-1
TGCGCCAGCAGAGAAAGTGGAGGAAGTTTGGAAGCTTTCTTT
CASRESGGSLEAFF
>-|-|TRBJ2-1|TRBV9
TGTGCCAGCAGCGCGCCCCACGGGGTTAATGAGCAGTTCTTC
CASSAPHGVNEQFF
>few|-|TRBJ1-2|TRBV5-1
TGCGCCAGCAGCTCATCACAGGGAGAGTATGGCTACACCTTC
CASSSSQGEYGYTF
>-|TRBD2|TRBJ2-3|TRBV11-2
TGTGCCAGCAGCTTAGCGGCTAGCGGGAGGAGGATAGATACGCAGTATTTT
CASSLAASGRRIDTQYF
>once|TRBD2|TRBJ2-3|TRBV5-6
TGTGCCAGCAGCCGAGGACTAGCGGGAGCGGATACGCAGTATTTT
CASSRGLAGADTQYF
>-|-|TRBJ2-5|TRBV5-4
TGTGCCAGCAGCAGGGGGATGGGGTTAGCATTAGAGACCCAGTACTTC
CASSRGMGLALETQYF
>-|TRBD1|TRBJ1-5|TRBV13
TGTGCCAGCACCCAACCCCCCCCCGGGACAGGGAAATACCTCCCGCGTCCAAATCAGCCCCAGCATTTT
CASTQPPPGTGKYLPRPNQPQHF
>-|-|TRBJ1-2|TRBV12-3/TRBV12-4
TGTGCCAGCACCCCCGGGGCTAACTATGGCTACACCTTC
CASTPGANYGYTF
>once|TRBD2|TRBJ2-5|TRBV9
TGTGCCAGCAGCGTAACCGGGACTAGCTGGGAGACCCAGTACTTC
CASSVTGTSWETQYF
>-|-|TRBJ1-1|TRBV6-5
TGTGCCAGCAATCCCCCTGACAGCACTGAAGCTTTCTTT
CASNPPDSTEAFF
>-|-|TRBJ1-6|TRBV19
TGTGCCAGTAGTATAAGCACTGAAGGGGCTTCACCCCTCCACTTT
CASSISTEGASPLHF
>few|-|TRBJ1-2|TRBV7-9
TGTGCCAGCAGCTTGGCAGGGAAGGGCTACACCTTC
CASSLAGKGYTF
>-|-|TRBJ2-1|TRBV28
TGTGCCAGCAGTTCAGCCGGACGGGGGAAAGTAGGAAATGAGCAGTTCTTC
CASSSAGRGKVGNEQFF
>-|TRBD1|TRBJ2-1|TRBV7-2
TGTGCCAGCAGCCCAGGGGGAGTGGCTGACTCCTACAATGAGCAGTTCTTC
CASSPGGVADSYNEQFF
>-|TRBD2|TRBJ2-4|TRBV18
TGTGCCAGCTCACCAGCTGCCGGGACTAGCGGGAGCGCCAAAAACATTCAGTACTTC
CASSPAAGTSGSAKNIQYF
>-|-|TRBJ1-1|TRBV2
TGTGCCAGCGGTTCCGGGGTTGAAGCTTTCTTT
CASGSGVEAFF
>-|TRBD2|TRBJ2-7|TRBV9
TGTGCCAGCAGCCAGCAGGGAGGGTACGAGCAGTACTTC
CASSQQGGYEQYF
>-|TRBD1|TRBJ1-1|TRBV3-1/TRBV3-2
TGTGCCAGCAGCCAAGACTCGGACAGGGTTGCTTTCTTT
CASSQDSDRVAFF
>-|TRBD1|TRBJ1-2|TRBV27
TGTGCCAGCAGTTTATTGGACAGGGGCTATGGCTACACCTTC
CASSLLDRGYGYTF
>-|TRBD1|TRBJ2-1|TRBV27
TGTGCCAGCAGTTTAGACAGGGGGTCAAGCAATGAGCAGTTCTTC
CASSLDRGSSNEQFF
>-|TRBD2|TRBJ2-3|TRBV7-2
TGTGCCAGCAGCATCGGGGGGACTATCTGCACAGATACGCAGTATTTT
CASSIGGTICTDTQYF
>-|TRBD1|TRBJ1-2|TRBV7-9
TGTGCCAGCAGCTTAGGTTTTCAGGGGGCTTATGGCTACACCTTC
CASSLGFQGAYGYTF
>-|TRBD1|TRBJ1-1|TRBV19
TGTGCCAGTAGTATATCCCCAGGGGGAACTGAAGCTTTCTTT
CASSISPGGTEAFF
>-|-|TRBJ2-1|TRBV13
TGTGCCAGCAGCTCGCCGGGACTCAGTGATGAGCAGTTCTTC
CASSSPGLSDEQFF
>-|TRBD1|TRBJ1-2|TRBV12-5
TGTGCTAGTGGTGGACAGGGGAACTATGGCTACACCTTC
CASGGQGNYGYTF
>-|TRBD2|TRBJ2-3|TRBV27
TGTGCCAGCAGTCTGGCTAGCGGGAGGAAATATACGCAGTATTTT
CASSLASGRKYTQYF
>-|TRBD2|TRBJ2-1|TRBV11-2
TGTGCCAGCAGCTTAGTCGGGGGGGGCTCCTACAATGAGCAGTTCTTC
CASSLVGGGSYNEQFF
>-|-|TRBJ1-3|TRBV28
TGTGCCAGCAGCCTCGTTACGCCCGGGGCTGGAAACACCATATATTTT
CASSLVTPGAGNTIYF
>-|-|TRBJ2-5|TRBV5-8
TGTGCCAGCAGCCCGCACAAACAGGTGGGGGAGACCCAGTACTTC
CASSPHKQVGETQYF
>-|-|TRBJ1-2|TRBV7-9
TGTGCCAGCAGCCGAAAGGGTGGACAGAAGGGCTATGGCTACACCTTC
CASSRKGGQKGYGYTF
>-|-|TRBJ1-1|TRBV7-8
TGTGCCAGCAGCTTAGGATCGGTGAACACTGAAGCTTTCTTT
CASSLGSVNTEAFF
>once|TRBD1|TRBJ2-5|TRBV27
TGTGCCAGCAGTCCTTGGGACAGAGCCCAAGAGACCCAGTACTTC
CASSPWDRAQETQYF
>-|TRBD1|TRBJ1-2|TRBV27
TGTGCCAGCAGTTTACGGGTGGACAGGTCATATGGCTACACCTTC
CASSLRVDRSYGYTF